The 23 T cell receptor beta chains presented below share a single source sample, sequenced in a study of CD8+ T cells in alopecia areata. Specified treatment: oral pan-JAK inhibitor, 5-10 mg twice daily. cDNA reverse transcribed from extracted RNA served as the sequencing template. The table came from immunoSEQ multiplex PCR; TCRdb's copy has only in-frame clones and leaves some out. The sample lists 190,000 or so clones, about 60% occurring once. This sample comprised CD8+ T cells sorted from blood, obtained at week 24, from a patient treated with tofacitinib. The receptor source for this set is a human donor with alopecia areata.

V usage is TRBV7-9 and J usage is TRBJ1-1; unclear D gene. Germline-derived CDR1 and CDR2 are SEHNR and FQNEAQ (reference sequence). The ends were cut back, 4 bases at V and 5 bases at J, with 8 bases in the middle. The CDR3 consists of 12 residues. The CDR3 region has the DNA TGTGCCAGCAGCTCCAGGTTGACTGAAGCTTTCTTT. Translating it yields CASSSRLTEAFF.

The chain joins TRBV7-9 to TRBJ1-1; tentatively, D is TRBD1 (6 bases). Germline-derived CDR1 and CDR2 are SEHNR and FQNEAQ (reference sequence). Trimming removed 5 bases at V and 3 bases at J, with 16 bases between. This CDR3 comprises 15 residues. The CDR3 DNA reads as TGTGCCAGCAGCCCCCTACAGGGTGGTGACACTGAAGCTTTCTTT. This codes for CASSPLQGGDTEAFF.

The chain has TRBV7-9 and TRBJ1-2, with TRBD1 identical over 8 bases. Germline V CDR1 and CDR2: SEHNR, FQNEAQ (reference sequence). The V segment lost 9 bases and the J segment 4 bases; nucleotides outside the gene matches: 4. The CDR3 sequence is 12 residues long. The CDR3 spells CASETGAYGYTF. CDR3 DNA sequence: TGTGCCAGTGAGACAGGGGCCTATGGCTACACCTTC. Full variable domain (missing parts from reference TRBV7-9 and TRBJ1-2): DTGVSQNPRHKITKRGQNVTFRCDPISEHNRLYWYRQTLGQGPEFLTYFQNEAQLEKSRLLSDRFSAERPKGSFSTLEIQRTEQGDSAMYLCASETGAYGYTFGSGTRLTVV.

This CDR3 reads CASSPQAPTDTQYF. The CDR3 region has the DNA TGTGCCAGCAGCCCACAAGCCCCCACAGATACGCAGTATTTT. The chain is built from TRBV7-3 and TRBJ2-3; D remains ambiguous. The CDR3 covers 14 residues. Germline V CDR1 and CDR2: SGHTA, FQGTGA. V shed 5 bases and J shed 2 bases, with 11 bases lying between them.

The chain employs TRBV5-1 and TRBJ1-5; D perhaps matches TRBD1 (5 bases). The V and J ends lost 4 bases and 3 bases respectively, with 8 bases between them. The CDR3 is 13 residues long. Germline CDR1 SGHRS, CDR2 YFSETQ. The CDR3 region is CASSGGNNQPQHF. Here the CDR3 DNA reads TGCGCCAGCAGCGGGGGGAACAATCAGCCCCAGCATTTT.

V is TRBV29-1 and J is TRBJ2-3, with 7 nucleotides matching TRBD1. V lost 7 bases to trimming and J lost 0 bases; unmatched junction nucleotides: 4. CDR3 length: 13 amino acids. Germline CDR1 SQVTM, CDR2 ANQGSEA. CDR3 sequence: CSGDRRSTDTQYF. CDR3 nucleotides: TGCAGCGGGGACAGACGGAGCACAGATACGCAGTATTTT.

The chain recombines TRBV7-9 with TRBJ1-2, with TRBD1 identical over 10 bases. Losses at the gene ends were 5 bases for V and 5 bases for J; bases not matched to a gene: 5. This CDR3 contains 14 residues. The germline CDR1 and CDR2 sequences are SEHNR and FQNEAQ (reference sequence). CDR3 in DNA: TGTGCCAGCAGCCCGACAGGGGGCTCTTATGGCTACACCTTC. Translating it yields CASSPTGGSYGYTF.

The chain is built from TRBV5-6 and TRBJ2-7, with D perhaps being TRBD1 or TRBD2 (5 bases each). This CDR3 contains 14 residues. The germline V gene encodes CDR1 SGHDT and CDR2 YYEEEE. Trimming pared 2 bases from V and 4 bases from J, leaving 13 bases between. The CDR3 DNA is TGTGCCAGCAGCTTAGGGACCCCGGCGTACGAGCAGTACTTC. Translating gives CASSLGTPAYEQYF.

V usage is TRBV6-1 and J usage is TRBJ2-5; 7 bases agree with TRBD2. The CDR3 runs to 16 residues. The junction had 6 bases not matched to a gene; V was cut back by 1 base and J by 1 base. Germline-derived CDR1 and CDR2 are MNHNS and SASEGT. DNA of the CDR3: TGTGCCAGCAGTGAAGAAGCAGCGGGGTTCCAAGAGACCCAGTACTTC. This encodes CASSEEAAGFQETQYF.

This clone has just a few counts. V usage is TRBV30 and J usage is TRBJ1-4; D unclear. Trimming shortened V by 0 bases and J by 0 bases, and 8 bases separated the two germline ends. The CDR3 has 15 amino acids. Germline CDR1 and CDR2: GTSNPN and SVGIG (reference sequence). As DNA, the CDR3 is TGTGCCTGGAGTGTGGACTTTTCAACTAATGAAAAACTGTTTTTT. It codes for CAWSVDFSTNEKLFF.

This sequence joins TRBV7-9 and TRBJ2-7; D gene uncertain. Per the germline V gene, CDR1 is SEHNR and CDR2 is FQNEAQ (reference sequence). CDR3 size: 13 residues. Between the trimmed V and J ends, which lost 4 bases and 2 bases, there was a span of 9 bases. The CDR3 sequence: CASSSASPYEQYF. The CDR3 bases are TGTGCCAGCAGCTCCGCCAGTCCCTACGAGCAGTACTTC.

This clone showed up just a few times. The chain is built from TRBV13 and TRBJ2-7; 7 nucleotides match TRBD1. Germline V lookup: CDR1 PRHDT, CDR2 FYEKMQ (reference sequence). The CDR3 is made up of 15 amino acids. The ends lost 4 bases at V and 6 bases at J; junction bases unmatched: 12. This chain's CDR3 is CASSSTLTGMGEQYF. Here the CDR3 DNA reads TGTGCCAGCAGCTCAACTTTGACAGGGATGGGCGAGCAGTACTTC.

The sample holds a few counts of this clone. V usage is TRBV4-1 and J usage is TRBJ2-2; D gene uncertain. Trimming cost V 3 bases and J 4 bases, with 9 bases left between them. Germline V gives CDR1 MGHRA, CDR2 YSYEKL. The CDR3 is 14 amino acids. CDR3 protein: CASSQAELTGELFF. CDR3 in DNA: TGCGCCAGCAGCCAGGCTGAACTCACCGGGGAGCTGTTTTTT.

The CDR3, as DNA: TGTGCCAGCAGGGGACAGGGGGGGAACACTGAAGCTTTCTTT. Translated: CASRGQGGNTEAFF. The V call is TRBV27, the J call TRBJ1-1; TRBD1 agrees at 11 bases. The junction had 1 base not matched to a gene; V was cut back by 6 bases and J by 1 base. Germline V gene data show CDR1 as MNHEY and CDR2 as SMNVEV (reference sequence). This CDR3 spans 14 amino acids.

Note on this clone: A read error is possible here, since a much larger clone lies one base away. Other nucleotide sequences in the sample specify the same CDR3. V is TRBV7-9 and J is TRBJ2-3; D is unresolved. The germline gives CDR1 SEHNR, CDR2 FQNEAQ (reference sequence). CDR3 length: 11 amino acids. V was shortened by 5 bases and J by 2 bases, with 2 bases between the two germline ends. The chain's CDR3 is CASSATDTQYF. The CDR3 DNA follows: TGTGCCAGCAGCGCCACAGATACGCAGTATTTT.

This rearrangement joins TRBV5-6 to TRBJ2-1, with D possibly TRBD1 on 5 matching bases. Germline V gene sequence: CDR1 SGHDT, CDR2 YYEEEE. V lost 0 bases and J lost 4, with 14 bases in between. CDR3 size: 16 residues. The CDR3 region is CASSLGVGQGYNEQFF. As DNA, the CDR3 is TGTGCCAGCAGCTTGGGGGTCGGACAAGGATACAATGAGCAGTTCTTC.

This clone was detected only a few times. This chain uses TRBV7-9 with TRBJ1-3; D gene ambiguous. The CDR3 has 11 amino acids. CDR1 and CDR2 (germline): SEHNR, FQNEAQ (reference sequence). The ends were cut back, 5 bases at V and 9 bases at J, with 8 bases in the middle. CDR3 loop: CASSPQGTIYF. In DNA form, the CDR3 reads TGTGCCAGCAGCCCCCAAGGCACCATATATTTT.

This clone has just a few counts. The V and J genes are TRBV2 and TRBJ1-1, with D maybe TRBD1 (5 bases). Germline CDR1 SNHLY, CDR2 FYNNEI. The germline V and J ends were trimmed by 4 bases and 5 bases, with 11 bases remaining between them. The CDR3 is 13 amino acids. DNA for the CDR3: TGTGCCAGCAGTGTTACTGGGACGACTGAAGCTTTCTTT. It codes for CASSVTGTTEAFF.

This clone was seen only once. The chain couples TRBV7-9 to TRBJ2-1; D assignment may be TRBD1 or TRBD2 (5 bases each). CDR1 SEHNR and CDR2 FQNEAQ come from the germline V gene (reference sequence). The CDR3 is 16 residues long. Between the trimmed V and J ends, which lost 5 bases and 10 bases, there was a span of 24 bases. This CDR3 is CASSPPSPGSGLEQFF. CDR3 nucleotides: TGTGCCAGCAGCCCGCCAAGCCCAGGGAGTGGATTAGAGCAGTTCTTC.

This clone was seen only a few times. V and J are TRBV7-9 and TRBJ2-1; D not certain. CDR3 length: 12 amino acids. Trimming removed 5 bases at V and 6 bases at J, with 8 bases between. The V gene's germline CDR1 is SEHNR and CDR2 FQNEAQ (reference sequence). The CDR3 region has the DNA TGTGCCAGCAGCAGCTTTACCAATGAGCAGTTCTTC. It translates to CASSSFTNEQFF.

J is TRBJ2-3 and V is TRBV15; the D is unclear. Germline lookup yields CDR1 LNHNV and CDR2 YYDKDF (reference sequence). The V gene lost 1 base and the J gene lost 0 bases, with 11 bases spanning the gap. The CDR3 has 16 residues. The CDR3 sequence: CATSRGTDASTDTQYF. The CDR3 DNA follows: TGTGCCACCAGCAGAGGTACTGATGCTAGCACAGATACGCAGTATTTT. Supplemented by reference TRBV15 and TRBJ2-3, the full variable domain reads DAMVIQNPRYQVTQFGKPVTLSCSQTLNHNVMYWYQQKSSQAPKLLFHYYDKDFNNEADTPDNFQSRRPNTSFCFLDIRSPGLGDTAMYLCATSRGTDASTDTQYFGPGTRLTVL.

The chain uses TRBV10-3 and TRBJ2-5; 12 bases align to TRBD2. With V trimmed by 7 bases and J by 3 bases, 15 bases remained unmatched. The CDR3 is 18 residues long. Germline loops: CDR1 ENHRY, CDR2 SYGVKD. The CDR3 nucleotides read TGTGCCATCATAGCTAGCGGGGGGGCGAAGACCTTAGAAGAGACCCAGTACTTC. This codes for CAIIASGGAKTLEETQYF.

This clone was observed a few times. V is TRBV25-1 and J is TRBJ2-1; 10 bases are shared with TRBD2. The trim removed 9 bases at V and 3 bases at J, leaving 2 bases unmatched. Germline CDR1 MGHDK, CDR2 SYGVNS. The CDR3 contains 13 residues. DNA of the CDR3: TGTGCCAGTCAGCGGGGGGGCTACAATGAGCAGTTCTTC. It is translated as CASQRGGYNEQFF.